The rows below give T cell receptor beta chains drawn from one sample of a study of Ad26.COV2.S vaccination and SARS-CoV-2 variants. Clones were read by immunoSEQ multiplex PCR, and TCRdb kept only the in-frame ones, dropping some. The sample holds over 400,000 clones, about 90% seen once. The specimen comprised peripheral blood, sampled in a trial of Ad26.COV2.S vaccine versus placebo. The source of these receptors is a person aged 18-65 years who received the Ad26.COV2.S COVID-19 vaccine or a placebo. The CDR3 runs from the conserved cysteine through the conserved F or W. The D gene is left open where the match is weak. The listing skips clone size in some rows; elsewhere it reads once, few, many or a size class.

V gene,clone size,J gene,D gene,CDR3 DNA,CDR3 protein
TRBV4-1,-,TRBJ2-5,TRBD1,TGCGCCAGCAGCCAAGAACCGGGGACAGTCCAAGAGACCCAGTACTTC,CASSQEPGTVQETQYF
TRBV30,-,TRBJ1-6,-,TGTGCCTGGTCCCCGGGGCGGGGGGTGAATTCACCCCTCCACTTT,CAWSPGRGVNSPLHF
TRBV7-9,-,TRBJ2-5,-,TGTGCCAGCAGTGGGCTTGGAGAGACCCAGTACTTC,CASSGLGETQYF
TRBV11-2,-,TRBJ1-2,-,TGTGCCAGCAGCCAACTATGGACCGGAGGGGTTAATGGCTACACCTTC,CASSQLWTGGVNGYTF
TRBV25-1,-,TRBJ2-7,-,TGTGCCAGCAGTGAATCCCTTTCCCGCTACGAGCAGTACTTC,CASSESLSRYEQYF
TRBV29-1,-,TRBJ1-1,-,TGCAGCGTTGACCGGGGGGGCACTGAAGCTTTCTTT,CSVDRGGTEAFF
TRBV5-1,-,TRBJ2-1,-,TGCGCCAGCAGCTTGTCGCTGGATACGTATGAGCAGTTCTTC,CASSLSLDTYEQFF
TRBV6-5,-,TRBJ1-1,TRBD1,TGTGCCAGCAGTCGGACAGGGGGCACTGAAGCTTTCTTT,CASSRTGGTEAFF
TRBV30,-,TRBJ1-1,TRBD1,TGTGCCCAGAGACAGGGACGGGGAGGGGAGGGTAACACTGAAGCTTTCTTT,CAQRQGRGGEGNTEAFF
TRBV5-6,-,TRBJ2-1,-,TGTGCCAGCAGCTTGGCCGTTAATGAGCAGTTCTTC,CASSLAVNEQFF
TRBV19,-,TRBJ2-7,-,TGTGCCAGTAGTATTGCCAGGGGCTACGAGCAGTACTTC,CASSIARGYEQYF
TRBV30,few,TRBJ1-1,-,TGTGCCTGGAGCCCCGGAGGGTTCTGGGGCACTGAAGCTTTCTTT,CAWSPGGFWGTEAFF
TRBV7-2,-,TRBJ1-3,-,TGTGCCAGCAGCTTATCATCTGGAAACACCATATATTTT,CASSLSSGNTIYF
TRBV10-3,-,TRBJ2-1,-,TGTGCCATTCAGGTATCACTAACCTACAATGAGCAGTTCTTC,CAIQVSLTYNEQFF
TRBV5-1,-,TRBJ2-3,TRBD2,TGCGCCAGCACAGCGGGATCCACAGATACGCAGTATTTT,CASTAGSTDTQYF
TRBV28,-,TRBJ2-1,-,TGTGCCAGCAGGGAGGGCAGGTCGAATAATGAGCAGTTCTTC,CASREGRSNNEQFF
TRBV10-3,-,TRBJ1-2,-,TGTGCCATCAGTGAGTCACAGGTGGGTGGCTACACCTTC,CAISESQVGGYTF
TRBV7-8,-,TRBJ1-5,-,TGTGCCAGCAGCTTAGGCGTAGGATATAGCAATCAGCCCCAGCATTTT,CASSLGVGYSNQPQHF
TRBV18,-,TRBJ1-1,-,TGTGCCAGCTCACCAGGACAGATCAACACTGAAGCTTTCTTT,CASSPGQINTEAFF
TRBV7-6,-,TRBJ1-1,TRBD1,TGTGCCAGCAGCCACAGGACAGGCGAGATGAACACTGAAGCTTTCTTT,CASSHRTGEMNTEAFF
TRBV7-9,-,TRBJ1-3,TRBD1,TGTGCCAGCAGCCCGTACAGGGGAGAGTGGGTCACCATATATTTT,CASSPYRGEWVTIYF
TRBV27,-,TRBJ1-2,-,TGTGCCAGCAGCCCGATCTCCCGGGGGCTACACCGAGCTAACTATGGCTACACCTTC,CASSPISRGLHRANYGYTF
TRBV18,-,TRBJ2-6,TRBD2,TGTGCCAGCTCCCAGGGCAGCGGGGGGCCCGGGGCCAACGTCCTGACTTTC,CASSQGSGGPGANVLTF
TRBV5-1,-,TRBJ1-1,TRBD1,TGCGCCAGCCGAGGACAGGGGAACACTGAAGCTTTCTTT,CASRGQGNTEAFF
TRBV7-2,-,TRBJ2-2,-,TGTGCCAGCAGTAGCGGCCTGGTCGGGGAGCTGTTTTTT,CASSSGLVGELFF
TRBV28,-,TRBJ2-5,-,TGTGCCAGCAGTTTATCCTCCGGGTGGGAGACCCAGTACTTC,CASSLSSGWETQYF
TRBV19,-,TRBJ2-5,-,TGTGCCAGTAGTATAGTAGCCAGGAAAGAGACCCAGTACTTC,CASSIVARKETQYF
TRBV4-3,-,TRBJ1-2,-,TGCGCCAGCAGCCAAGATACGAGGGTCTCCTATGGCTACACCTTC,CASSQDTRVSYGYTF
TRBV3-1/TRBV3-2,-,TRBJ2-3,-,TGTGCCAGCAGCCAAAGACAGACCCGAGATACGCAGTATTTT,CASSQRQTRDTQYF
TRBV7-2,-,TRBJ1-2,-,TGTGCCAGCAGCGCCGACCCCCTCTTTAACTATGGCTACACCTTC,CASSADPLFNYGYTF
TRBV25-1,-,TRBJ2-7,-,TGTGCCAGCACCCGAGGGGTTTCCTACGAGCAGTACTTC,CASTRGVSYEQYF
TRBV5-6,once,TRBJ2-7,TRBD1,TGTGCCAGCAGCCTCCCCCGCGGGACAGGGCACGAGCAGTACTTC,CASSLPRGTGHEQYF
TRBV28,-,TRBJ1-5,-,TGTGCCAGCAGCTTAGACGCACGATGGCCTAATCAGCCCCAGCATTTT,CASSLDARWPNQPQHF
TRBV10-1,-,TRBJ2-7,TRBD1,TGCGCCAAGTACCGGGACAGAGGCGACGAGCAGTACTTC,CAKYRDRGDEQYF
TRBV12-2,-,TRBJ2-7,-,TGTGCAAGTCGCTTTGGCCGGCAGCGCCCGGACGAGCAGTACTTC,CASRFGRQRPDEQYF
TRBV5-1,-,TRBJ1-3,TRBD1,TGCGCCAGCAGCGAAGGGGGCGAAGGAAACACCATATATTTT,CASSEGGEGNTIYF
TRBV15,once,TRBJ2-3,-,TGTGCCACCAGCAGGGTTTATCCGGATACGCAGTATTTT,CATSRVYPDTQYF
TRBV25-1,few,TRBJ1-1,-,TGTGCCAGCTTTGGTACAGGGAGGGGGATGAACACTGAAGCTTTCTTT,CASFGTGRGMNTEAFF
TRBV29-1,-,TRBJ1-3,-,TGCAGCTCCACAGGCCTTTCTGGAAACACCATATATTTT,CSSTGLSGNTIYF
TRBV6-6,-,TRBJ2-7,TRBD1,TGTGCCAGCAGTTACTCGACAGGGACGAGCGAGCAGTACTTC,CASSYSTGTSEQYF
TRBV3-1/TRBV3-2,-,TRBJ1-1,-,TGTGCCAGCTCCGTCCTCCCGGGACGAAGTCTTGGACCCGGAGCTTTCTTT,CASSVLPGRSLGPGAFF
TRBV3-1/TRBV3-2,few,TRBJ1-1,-,TGTGCCAGCAGCCAAGAGGGAGGGGGGTCTCGGAAAGCTTTCTTT,CASSQEGGGSRKAFF
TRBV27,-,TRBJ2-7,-,TGTGCCAGCAGTCCCGGTGCGGGGAAAGGCTCCTACGAGCAGTACTTC,CASSPGAGKGSYEQYF
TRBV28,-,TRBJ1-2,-,TGTGCCAGCAGACAGGGCCTAAACTATGGCTACACCTTC,CASRQGLNYGYTF
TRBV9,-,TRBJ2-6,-,TGTGCCAGCAGCGGGCCTAGGCACTCTGGGGCCAACGTCCTGACTTTC,CASSGPRHSGANVLTF
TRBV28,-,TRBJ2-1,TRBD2,TGTGCCAGCAGTTTAAAACTAGCGGGGGGTTTGGAGTTCTTC,CASSLKLAGGLEFF
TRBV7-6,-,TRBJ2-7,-,TGTGCCAGCAGCTTAGCCCCTTCCCAGGGTAACGAGCAGTACTTC,CASSLAPSQGNEQYF
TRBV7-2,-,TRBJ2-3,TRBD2,TGTGCCAGCAGCTTAGAACTAGCGGGGGGGCGAGATACGCAGTATTTT,CASSLELAGGRDTQYF
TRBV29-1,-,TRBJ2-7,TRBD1,TGCAGCGTTGTAGGGGGACAGGCGATCTACGAGCAGTACTTC,CSVVGGQAIYEQYF
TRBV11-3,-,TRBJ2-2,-,TGTGCCAGCAGCTTATCCCGCACAGGGAGCACCGGGGAGCTGTTTTTT,CASSLSRTGSTGELFF
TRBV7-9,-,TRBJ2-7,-,TGTGCCAGCAGCTTAGCGGCCGGCTACGAGCAGTACTTC,CASSLAAGYEQYF
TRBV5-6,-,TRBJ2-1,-,TGTGCCAGCAGCCTCGACCCCCTACGGAGCAATGAGCAGTTCTTC,CASSLDPLRSNEQFF
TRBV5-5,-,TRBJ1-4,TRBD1,TGTGCCAGCAGCTTGGCGAGGGGGCGGGGAGAAAAACTGTTTTTT,CASSLARGRGEKLFF
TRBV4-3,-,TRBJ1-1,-,TGCGCCAGCAGCCAAGATGAGTGGGCTGAAGCTTTCTTT,CASSQDEWAEAFF
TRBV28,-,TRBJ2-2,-,TGTGCCAGCAGTTCCACCGGCATAAGGGGGGGCACCGGGGAGCTGTTTTTT,CASSSTGIRGGTGELFF
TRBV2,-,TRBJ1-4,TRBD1,TGTGCCAGCAGTAGGACAGGGGGCTCTAATGAAAAACTGTTTTTT,CASSRTGGSNEKLFF
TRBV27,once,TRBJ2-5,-,TGTGCCAGCAGTTTCACTCCGGGGTTACAAGAGACCCAGTACTTC,CASSFTPGLQETQYF
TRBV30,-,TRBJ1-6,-,TGTGCCTGGAGTTCGCTGGGGGGAAATTCACCCCTCCACTTT,CAWSSLGGNSPLHF
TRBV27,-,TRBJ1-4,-,TGTGCCAGCAGTCGACAGGCCGCCCCTAGGGAAAAACTGTTTTTT,CASSRQAAPREKLFF